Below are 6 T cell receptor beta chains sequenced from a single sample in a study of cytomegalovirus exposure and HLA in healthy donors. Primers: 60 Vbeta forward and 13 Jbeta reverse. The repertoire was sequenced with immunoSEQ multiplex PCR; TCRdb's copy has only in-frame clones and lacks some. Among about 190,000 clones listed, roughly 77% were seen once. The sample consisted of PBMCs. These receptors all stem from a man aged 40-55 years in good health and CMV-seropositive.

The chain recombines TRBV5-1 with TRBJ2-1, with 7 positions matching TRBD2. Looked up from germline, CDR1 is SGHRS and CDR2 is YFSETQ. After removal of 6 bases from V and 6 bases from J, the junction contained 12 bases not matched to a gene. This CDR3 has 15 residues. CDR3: CASTLLSGKGNEQFF. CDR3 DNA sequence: TGCGCCAGCACCCTCTTGAGCGGGAAGGGCAATGAGCAGTTCTTC.

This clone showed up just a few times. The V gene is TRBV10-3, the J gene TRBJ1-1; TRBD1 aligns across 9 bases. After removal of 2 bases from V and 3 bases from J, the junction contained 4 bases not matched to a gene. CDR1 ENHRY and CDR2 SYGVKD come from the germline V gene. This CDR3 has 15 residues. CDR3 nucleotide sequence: TGTGCCATCAGTGAGAGGGACAGGGCTGACACTGAAGCTTTCTTT. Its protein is CAISERDRADTEAFF.

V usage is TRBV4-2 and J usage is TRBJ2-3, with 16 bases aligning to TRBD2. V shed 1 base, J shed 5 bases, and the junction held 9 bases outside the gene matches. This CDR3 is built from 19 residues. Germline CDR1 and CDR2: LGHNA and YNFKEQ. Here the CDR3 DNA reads TGTGCCAGCAGCCAAGCAGGGACTAGCGGGGGGGCCGAGGGAGATACGCAGTATTTT. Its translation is CASSQAGTSGGAEGDTQYF.

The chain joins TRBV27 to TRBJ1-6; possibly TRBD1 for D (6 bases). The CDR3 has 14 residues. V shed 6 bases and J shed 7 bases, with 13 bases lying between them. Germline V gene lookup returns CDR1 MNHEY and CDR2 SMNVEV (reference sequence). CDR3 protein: CASSRGQINSPLHF. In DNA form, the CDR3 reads TGTGCCAGCAGCCGCGGACAGATAAATTCACCCCTCCACTTT.

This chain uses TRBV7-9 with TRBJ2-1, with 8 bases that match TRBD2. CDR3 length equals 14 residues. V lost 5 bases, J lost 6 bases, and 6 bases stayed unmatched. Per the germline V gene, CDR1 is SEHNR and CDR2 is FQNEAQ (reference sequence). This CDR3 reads CASSATSGLNEQFF. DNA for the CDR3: TGTGCCAGCAGCGCTACTAGCGGACTCAATGAGCAGTTCTTC.

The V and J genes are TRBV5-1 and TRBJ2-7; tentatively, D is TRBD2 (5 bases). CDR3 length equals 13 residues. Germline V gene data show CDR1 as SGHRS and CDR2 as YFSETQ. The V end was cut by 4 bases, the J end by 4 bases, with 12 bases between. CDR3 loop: CASSPIPGYEQYF. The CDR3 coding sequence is TGCGCCAGCAGCCCCATCCCGGGGTACGAGCAGTACTTC.